The 26 T cell receptor beta chains in this list originate from one sample, sequenced in a study of response to subunit inactivated influenza vaccine. Via MiXCR, TCRdb re-called the RT-PCR reads, giving one row per CDR3 protein. The sample includes hundreds of thousands of distinct CDR3 sequences, approximately 14% of them seen just once. Sequences were derived from PBMCs from blood, sampled 14 days before vaccination. Source of these receptors: a man aged 50 or older who received an inactivated influenza vaccine.

This clonotype has more than one count but fewer than ten. The V call is TRBV5-1, the J call TRBJ2-7; 12 nucleotides align to TRBD1. The V and J ends lost 3 bases and 5 bases, in that order; junction bases with no gene match: 6. Germline CDR1 SGHRS, CDR2 YFSETQ. The CDR3 extends over 15 amino acids. The CDR3 DNA reads TGCGCCAGCAGCTGGTCCGGGACAGGGGGCAACGAGCAGTACTTC. Its translation: CASSWSGTGGNEQYF.

The chain combines TRBV6-4 with TRBJ2-3, with TRBD1 identical over 8 bases. The CDR3 extends over 16 amino acids. Per the germline V gene, CDR1 is MRHNA and CDR2 is SNTAGT. J lost 0 bases, V lost 7 bases, and 9 bases had no gene match. In nucleotides, the CDR3 is TGTGCCAGCACCAACGGACAGGGTGCTAGCACAGATACGCAGTATTTT. This sequence encodes CASTNGQGASTDTQYF.

The table lists this clonotype with a few counts. This chain uses TRBV28 with TRBJ2-7; 8 bases match TRBD2. The junction had 9 bases not matched to a gene; V was cut back by 2 bases and J by 3 bases. Germline CDR1 reads MDHEN; CDR2 reads SYDVKM. The CDR3 is made up of 16 amino acids. CDR3: CASSLPTSAGFYEQYF. CDR3 DNA sequence: TGTGCCAGCAGTTTACCGACTAGCGCCGGGTTCTACGAGCAGTACTTC.

V gene TRBV5-4 combines with J gene TRBJ2-2; possibly TRBD1 or TRBD2 for D (5 bases each). From germline, CDR1 is SGHNT and CDR2 YYREEE (reference sequence). Trimming stripped 4 bases from V and 2 bases from J, with 15 bases between. CDR3 length equals 16 residues. The CDR3 nucleotides are TGTGCCAGCAGCATTCTGTCGGGGCCAAACACCGGGGAGCTGTTTTTT. It encodes CASSILSGPNTGELFF.

This clonotype was seen many times. The chain's CDR3 is CSPNRDMNTEAFF. In nucleotides, the CDR3 is TGCAGCCCCAATCGGGACATGAACACTGAAGCTTTCTTT. The chain is built from TRBV20-1 and TRBJ1-1; perhaps TRBD1 as D (6 bases). This CDR3 region has 13 residues. The V gene's germline CDR1 is DFQATT and CDR2 SNEGSKA (reference sequence).

The genes are TRBV18 and TRBJ1-5; possible D gene TRBD1, 6 bases. CDR3 size: 14 residues. The V gene lost 2 bases and the J gene lost 7 bases, with 12 bases spanning the gap. CDR1 is KGHSH, CDR2 LQKENI, per germline. CDR3 sequence: CASSPGVQGQPQHF. The CDR3 DNA is TGTGCCAGCTCACCAGGGGTTCAGGGGCAGCCCCAGCATTTT.

In this sample, this clonotype turned up a few times. This sequence joins TRBV10-3 and TRBJ1-1; 7 bases agree with TRBD1. This CDR3 contains 14 residues. Germline V lookup: CDR1 ENHRY, CDR2 SYGVKD. The V gene end was trimmed by 3 bases and the J gene end by 1 base; junction bases not matched to a gene: 2. CDR3 in amino acids: CAISETGENTEAFF. As DNA, the CDR3 is TGTGCCATCAGTGAAACAGGGGAGAACACTGAAGCTTTCTTT.

Only a few counts were recorded for this clonotype. The chain recombines TRBV29-1 with TRBJ2-1, with TRBD2 matching over 9 bases. J was trimmed by 3 bases and V by 7 bases; bases with no gene match: 7. Germline assignment: CDR1 SQVTM and CDR2 ANQGSEA. CDR3 length equals 14 residues. The CDR3 loop is CSALSGSGYNEQFF. The CDR3 region has the DNA TGCAGCGCCCTTAGCGGGAGTGGCTACAATGAGCAGTTCTTC.

The J gene is TRBJ2-7, the V gene TRBV5-1; D perhaps matches TRBD2 (6 bases). The CDR3 length is 15 residues. Trimming stripped 0 bases from V and 1 base from J, with 11 bases between. In germline, CDR1 is SGHRS, CDR2 YFSETQ. The CDR3 bases are TGCGCCAGCAGCTTGGAGCCTAGCGTTTCCTACGAGCAGTACTTC. Encoded protein: CASSLEPSVSYEQYF.

There are a few counts of this clonotype. The chain uses TRBV29-1 and TRBJ1-1, with D hard to call. V was clipped by 6 bases and J by 2 bases, with 13 bases between them. CDR1 and CDR2 from the germline V gene are SQVTM and ANQGSEA. The CDR3 runs 13 residues. Here the CDR3 reads CSVAPRLNTEAFF. The CDR3 DNA sequence: TGCAGCGTCGCCCCTCGACTTAACACTGAAGCTTTCTTT.

The genes are TRBV12-3 or TRBV12-4 and TRBJ2-1, with D possibly being TRBD2 (6 bases). The CDR3 spans 14 residues. V lost 7 bases, J lost 8 bases, and 18 bases lay in between. The CDR3 nucleotides are TGTGCCAGCACCACGGGGGTACGGATGGATGAGCAGTTCTTC. Its translation: CASTTGVRMDEQFF.

There are a few counts of this clonotype. The chain carries TRBV3-1 and TRBJ2-3; 8 nucleotides line up with TRBD2. J gave up 2 bases and V 8 bases, and 9 bases lay outside the gene matches. The CDR3 length is 15 residues. Germline values: CDR1 LGHDT, CDR2 YNNKEL (reference sequence). CDR3 amino acids: CASQRRLAFTDTQYF. The CDR3 coding sequence is TGTGCCAGCCAGAGGAGACTAGCGTTCACAGATACGCAGTATTTT.

The J gene is TRBJ1-2, the V gene TRBV5-1, with no clear D. V lost 3 bases to trimming and J lost 6 bases, with 18 bases between them. CDR1 is SGHRS, CDR2 YFSETQ, per germline. The CDR3 is 15 amino acids. The CDR3 DNA reads as TGCGCCAGCAGCTCTACCCGAGCGGGTCAGGATGGCTACACCTTC. Protein product: CASSSTRAGQDGYTF.

V gene TRBV2 combines with J gene TRBJ1-4; possibly TRBD1 for D (5 bases). CDR1 is SNHLY, CDR2 FYNNEI, per germline. V dropped 6 bases and J dropped 7 bases, with 12 bases sitting between them. The CDR3 extends over 13 amino acids. CDR3 loop: CASSDQGSEKLFF. Written as DNA, the CDR3 is TGTGCCAGCAGCGATCAGGGTAGTGAAAAACTGTTTTTT.

This clonotype was found a few times. The V call is TRBV5-1, the J call TRBJ2-5; no clear D gene. Looked up from germline, CDR1 is SGHRS and CDR2 is YFSETQ. The CDR3 loop spans 12 amino acids. V dropped 0 bases and J dropped 7 bases, with 7 bases sitting between them. CDR3 nucleotide sequence: TGCGCCAGCAGCTTGGATGCTGGGACCCAGTACTTC. Protein: CASSLDAGTQYF.

This clonotype was detected only a few times. The genes are TRBV27 and TRBJ2-4, with TRBD1 matching 10 bases. The CDR3 totals 18 residues. Germline values: CDR1 MNHEY, CDR2 SMNVEV (reference sequence). V shed 8 bases and J 1 base; nucleotides not matched to a gene: 14. The CDR3 protein is CASRRTGQGSMAKNIQYF. The CDR3 DNA is TGTGCCAGCCGCCGGACGGGACAGGGGTCGATGGCCAAAAACATTCAGTACTTC.

The rearrangement uses TRBV11-2 and TRBJ2-3; 9 bases map to TRBD2. V gave up 3 bases and J gave up 2 bases; unmatched junction bases: 15. Germline values: CDR1 SGHAT, CDR2 FQNNGV. The CDR3 loop spans 19 amino acids. The CDR3 loop reads CASSFPDWLAGDYTDTQYF. In DNA, the CDR3 is TGTGCCAGCAGCTTTCCCGATTGGTTAGCGGGGGATTACACAGATACGCAGTATTTT. Full variable domain (missing parts from reference TRBV11-2 and TRBJ2-3): EAGVAQSPRYKIIEKRQSVAFWCNPISGHATLYWYQQILGQGPKLLIQFQNNGVVDDSQLPKDRFSAERLKGVDSTLKIQPAKLEDSAVYLCASSFPDWLAGDYTDTQYFGPGTRLTVL.

The gene calls are TRBV4-1 and TRBJ2-1; D unclear. Trimming removed 0 bases at V and 4 bases at J, with 16 bases between. There are 17 residues in the CDR3. CDR1 and CDR2 from the germline V gene are MGHRA and YSYEKL. CDR3 amino acids: CASSQEGWGFGYNEQFF. In DNA form, the CDR3 reads TGCGCCAGCAGCCAAGAGGGATGGGGTTTTGGATACAATGAGCAGTTCTTC.

This clonotype has at least ten counts. The gene calls are TRBV6-1 and TRBJ2-2; no clear D gene. CDR3 length equals 14 residues. Germline CDR1 MNHNS, CDR2 SASEGT. V was cut by 5 bases and J by 2 bases, with 9 bases left in between. This CDR3 is CASSRIGNTGELFF. The CDR3 DNA is TGTGCCAGCAGTCGGATCGGAAACACCGGGGAGCTGTTTTTT.

In its sample, this clonotype was seen a few times. Written as DNA, the CDR3 is TGCGCCAGCAGAACAGAGAGAGAAGAGACCCAGTACTTC. This encodes CASRTEREETQYF. The genes are TRBV10-2 and TRBJ2-5; D gene unclear. Germline V gene data show CDR1 as WSHSY and CDR2 as SAAADI. This CDR3 region has 13 residues. V dropped 6 bases and J dropped 3 bases, with 11 bases sitting between them.

A few counts support this clonotype. The rearrangement uses TRBV6-5 and TRBJ2-7; D might be TRBD1 or TRBD2, each matching 5 bases. CDR1 and CDR2 (germline): MNHEY, SVGAGI. CDR3 length equals 18 residues. Trimming stripped 2 bases from V and 3 bases from J, with 23 bases between. CDR3 in amino acids: CASSYQQAGGSGRYEQYF. The CDR3 DNA follows: TGTGCCAGCAGTTACCAACAGGCGGGCGGGTCGGGTCGCTACGAGCAGTACTTC.

The chain uses TRBV2 and TRBJ1-4; 7 bases agree with TRBD1. CDR3 length: 14 amino acids. Germline V gives CDR1 SNHLY, CDR2 FYNNEI. The V gene end was trimmed by 4 bases and the J gene end by 7 bases; junction bases not matched to a gene: 6. CDR3 region: CASSAQGRVEKLFF. The CDR3 coding sequence is TGTGCCAGCAGTGCACAGGGGAGGGTTGAAAAACTGTTTTTT.

This clonotype was found a few times. This sequence joins TRBV7-9 and TRBJ1-2; unclear D gene. CDR1 is SEHNR, CDR2 FQNEAQ, per germline (reference sequence). This CDR3 has 17 residues. Trimming pared 0 bases from V and 0 bases from J, leaving 14 bases between. CDR3: CASSLALKHGANYGYTF. CDR3 DNA sequence: TGTGCCAGCAGCTTAGCGCTTAAGCACGGGGCTAACTATGGCTACACCTTC.

This clonotype has a count of ten or more. This chain uses TRBV9 with TRBJ2-1; D might be TRBD2 (6 bases). The V end was cut by 3 bases, the J end by 5 bases, with 21 bases between. There are 17 residues in the CDR3. The V gene's germline CDR1 is SGDLS and CDR2 YYNGEE. The CDR3 sequence is CASSAGLGTLTDNEQFF. The DNA for the CDR3 is TGTGCCAGCAGCGCGGGACTCGGGACCCTAACGGACAATGAGCAGTTCTTC.

There are many counts of this clonotype. V usage is TRBV12-3 or TRBV12-4 and J usage is TRBJ2-1; 10 bases map to TRBD2. The CDR3 extends over 14 amino acids. The junction had 3 bases not matched to a gene; V was cut back by 6 bases and J by 4 bases. CDR3 protein: CASRLAGEYNEQFF. The CDR3 nucleotides read TGTGCCAGCAGGCTAGCGGGGGAATACAATGAGCAGTTCTTC.

Ten or more counts support this clonotype. The genes are TRBV20-1 and TRBJ1-1, with D uncertain. CDR1 and CDR2 (germline): DFQATT, SNEGSKA (reference sequence). The CDR3 spans 16 residues. V was clipped by 3 bases and J by 3 bases, with 20 bases between them. The CDR3 sequence is CSASTGGWVGDTEAFF. The DNA for the CDR3 is TGCAGTGCTAGTACGGGTGGATGGGTGGGTGACACTGAAGCTTTCTTT.